The 10 T cell receptor beta chains given below trace back to one sample, sequenced in a study of OX40 agonist ivuxolimab in advanced cancers. The repertoire was sequenced with immunoSEQ multiplex PCR; TCRdb's copy has only in-frame clones and lacks some. Among approximately 80,000 clones listed, roughly 90% were seen once. The sequencing here drew on CD4+ or CD8+ T cells sorted from blood, taken in a trial of the OX40 agonist ivuxolimab. The receptor set was obtained from an adult with an advanced solid tumor such as melanoma, head and neck, liver or kidney cancer.

V and J are TRBV5-8 and TRBJ2-3; TRBD2 aligns across 13 bases. The CDR3 spans 16 residues. V lost 4 bases to trimming and J lost 5 bases; unmatched junction nucleotides: 7. Germline lookup yields CDR1 SGHTS and CDR2 YDEGEE. The DNA of the CDR3 is TGTGCCAGCAGCCCAGGGACTAGCGGGAATGGAGATACGCAGTATTTT. It encodes CASSPGTSGNGDTQYF.

The chain has TRBV11-2 and TRBJ2-5; D possibly uses TRBD1 or TRBD2 (6 bases each). There are 15 residues in the CDR3. Germline CDR1 SGHAT, CDR2 FQNNGV. Trimming removed 3 bases at V and 2 bases at J, with 13 bases between. CDR3 loop: CASSLQGTQQETQYF. The CDR3 nucleotides read TGTGCCAGCAGCTTGCAGGGGACTCAACAAGAGACCCAGTACTTC. The complete variable domain, with remaining parts taken from reference TRBV11-2 and TRBJ2-5, reads EAGVAQSPRYKIIEKRQSVAFWCNPISGHATLYWYQQILGQGPKLLIQFQNNGVVDDSQLPKDRFSAERLKGVDSTLKIQPAKLEDSAVYLCASSLQGTQQETQYFGPGTRLLVL.

CDR3 sequence reads: CASSLFRSSYEQYF. The CDR3 DNA follows: TGTGCCAGCAGCTTATTTAGGAGCTCCTACGAGCAGTACTTC. This sequence joins TRBV11-1 and TRBJ2-7; no clear D gene. The CDR3 has 14 amino acids. CDR1 is SGHAT, CDR2 FQDESV, per germline (reference sequence). V lost 2 bases to trimming and J lost 0 bases, with 8 bases between them.

The chain uses TRBV6-5 and TRBJ2-1, with 9 bases matching TRBD2. The CDR3 spans 16 residues. The germline V gene has CDR1 MNHEY and CDR2 SVGAGI. V lost 0 bases and J lost 6; bases outside the gene matches: 6. The CDR3 is CASSYSKGLAINEQFF. The CDR3 DNA follows: TGTGCCAGCAGTTACTCGAAGGGACTAGCAATCAATGAGCAGTTCTTC.

The chain combines TRBV7-9 with TRBJ2-3, with TRBD2 identical over 9 bases. The V segment lost 4 bases and the J segment 2 bases; nucleotides outside the gene matches: 13. CDR3 length: 18 amino acids. Germline loops: CDR1 SEHNR, CDR2 FQNEAQ (reference sequence). DNA of the CDR3: TGTGCCAGCAGCTCCCACTCCAATCTAGCGGGGACCACAGATACGCAGTATTTT. Its translation is CASSSHSNLAGTTDTQYF.

V usage is TRBV29-1 and J usage is TRBJ2-7; D is undetermined. The CDR3 is made up of 11 amino acids. The V gene lost 4 bases and the J gene lost 3 bases, with 7 bases spanning the gap. The germline gives CDR1 SQVTM, CDR2 ANQGSEA. The CDR3 DNA follows: TGCAGCGTTGGAAAGGGCTACGAGCAGTACTTC. It yields the protein CSVGKGYEQYF.

This clone is a singleton in its sample. The rearrangement uses TRBV7-9 and TRBJ2-1; 8 bases agree with TRBD2. V lost 1 base, J lost 0 bases, and 8 bases stayed unmatched. CDR1 is SEHNR, CDR2 FQNEAQ, per germline (reference sequence). This CDR3 contains 18 residues. The CDR3 coding sequence is TGTGCCAGCAGCTTAGGAGTGGGCGGGAGGAGCTCCTACAATGAGCAGTTCTTC. It encodes CASSLGVGGRSSYNEQFF.

This sequence joins TRBV7-6 and TRBJ2-2, with D tentatively TRBD2 (6 bases). Germline assignment: CDR1 SGHVS and CDR2 FNYEAQ. This CDR3 has 14 amino acids. Trimming pared 6 bases from V and 3 bases from J, leaving 11 bases between. CDR3 amino acids: CASRGSGYTGELFF. In DNA, the CDR3 is TGTGCCAGCAGGGGTAGCGGATACACCGGGGAGCTGTTTTTT.

This chain joins TRBV30 and TRBJ1-6; maybe TRBD1 (5 bases). CDR3 length: 13 amino acids. Trimming stripped 0 bases from V and 9 bases from J, with 9 bases between. CDR1 is GTSNPN, CDR2 SVGIG, per germline (reference sequence). The CDR3 DNA reads TGTGCCTGGAGTGTCGGGGGTAGTTCACCCCTCCACTTT. Protein product: CAWSVGGSSPLHF.

The chain has TRBV28 and TRBJ1-5, with D possibly matching TRBD1 (5 bases). The V gene's germline CDR1 is MDHEN and CDR2 SYDVKM. CDR3 length: 15 residues. V lost 3 bases to trimming and J lost 4 bases, with 13 bases between them. The CDR3, as DNA: TGTGCCAGCAGTTTGGAGGGGAGGAAGAATCAGCCCCAGCATTTT. Its protein is CASSLEGRKNQPQHF.